This entry concerns a single T cell receptor (beta chain). Blood sampling was done at baseline, cycle 4 day 1, and cycle 7 day 1. The source of the sample is a study of OX40 agonist ivuxolimab in advanced cancers. Germline V gene data show CDR1 as SGHNT and CDR2 as YENEEA. CDR3 length: 16 amino acids. V was pared by 4 bases and J by 0 bases, with 3 bases of the junction left unmatched. Sequenced by immunoSEQ multiplex PCR; TCRdb stores in-frame clones only, minus some. The data contain over 55,000 clones, more than 85% of them singletons. This receptor was obtained from an adult with an advanced solid tumor such as melanoma, head and neck, liver or kidney cancer. Sample: CD4+ or CD8+ T cells sorted from blood, taken in a trial of the OX40 agonist ivuxolimab. The chain combines TRBV11-3 with TRBJ1-5; 10 bases align to TRBD1. The CDR3 DNA sequence: TGTGCCAGCAGCTCCGGACAGGGGGGTAGCAATCAGCCCCAGCATTTT. Translated: CASSSGQGGSNQPQHF.